A selection of T cell receptor beta chains follows, all from one sample in a study of early T cells in non-severe SARS-CoV-2 infection. Via MiXCR, TCRdb re-called the 5' RACE reads, giving one row per CDR3 protein. Among tens of thousands of distinct CDR3 sequences listed, 10% were seen once. The sample was whole blood. These receptors all stem from an adult who was a healthcare worker with PCR-confirmed SARS-CoV-2 infection or an uninfected control (not recorded which). CDR3s include the opening cysteine and the closing phenylalanine or tryptophan. Fields, in order: D gene, clone size, J gene, V gene, CDR3 DNA, CDR3 protein. D genes are given only for firm matches. Clone size appears in some rows only: once, few, many, or a class for an expanded clone.

d_gene: -
abundance: many
j_gene: TRBJ2-1
v_gene: TRBV9
CDR3nt: TGTGCCAGCAGCGCGGCCATCCCGATGAGCTCCTACAATGAGCAGTTCTTC
CDR3aa: CASSAAIPMSSYNEQFF

d_gene: -
abundance: few
j_gene: TRBJ2-7
v_gene: TRBV7-2
CDR3nt: TGTGCCAGCAGCTCCACAGGGTCCCACGAGCAGTACTTC
CDR3aa: CASSSTGSHEQYF

d_gene: -
abundance: few
j_gene: TRBJ2-7
v_gene: TRBV9
CDR3nt: TGTGCCAGCAGCGGCGGGACGGCTGGCGAGCAGTACTTC
CDR3aa: CASSGGTAGEQYF

d_gene: -
abundance: few
j_gene: TRBJ2-3
v_gene: TRBV29-1
CDR3nt: TGCAGCGTGGAAGGACAGACAGATACGCAGTATTTT
CDR3aa: CSVEGQTDTQYF

d_gene: -
abundance: few
j_gene: TRBJ1-4
v_gene: TRBV19
CDR3nt: TGTGCCAGTAGTACGGGAGAGACTAATGAAAAACTGTTTTTT
CDR3aa: CASSTGETNEKLFF

d_gene: -
abundance: -
j_gene: TRBJ2-7
v_gene: TRBV29-1
CDR3nt: TGCAGAGTTGAACCTCGTACCCTTTACGAGCAGTACTTC
CDR3aa: CRVEPRTLYEQYF

d_gene: TRBD2
abundance: -
j_gene: TRBJ2-1
v_gene: TRBV5-1
CDR3nt: TGCGCCAGCAGCTCGCTAGCGGGAGGGCCGTCTGAGCAGTTCTTC
CDR3aa: CASSSLAGGPSEQFF

d_gene: -
abundance: -
j_gene: TRBJ2-3
v_gene: TRBV6-5
CDR3nt: TGTGCCAGCACCCGGACCCTCCCTGAGAGAGATACGCAGTATTTT
CDR3aa: CASTRTLPERDTQYF

d_gene: -
abundance: many
j_gene: TRBJ2-1
v_gene: TRBV7-9
CDR3nt: TGTGCCAGCAGCTTAGCGAAGGGGATCAATGAGCAGTTCTTC
CDR3aa: CASSLAKGINEQFF

d_gene: TRBD2
abundance: -
j_gene: TRBJ2-2
v_gene: TRBV5-1
CDR3nt: TGCGCCAGCAGCATTCTAGCGGGGGGAAACACCGGGGAGCTGTTTTTT
CDR3aa: CASSILAGGNTGELFF

d_gene: -
abundance: -
j_gene: TRBJ2-3
v_gene: TRBV11-3
CDR3nt: TGTGCCAGCAGCTTAGGAGTGGGAGATACGCAGTATTTT
CDR3aa: CASSLGVGDTQYF

d_gene: TRBD2
abundance: many
j_gene: TRBJ2-3
v_gene: TRBV24-1
CDR3nt: TGTGCCACCAGTGACCCGACTAGCGGTCTCACAGATACGCAGTATTTT
CDR3aa: CATSDPTSGLTDTQYF

d_gene: -
abundance: few
j_gene: TRBJ1-1
v_gene: TRBV29-1
CDR3nt: TGCAGCGCCCGCGGAGGGGTGGGCACTGAAGCTTTCTTT
CDR3aa: CSARGGVGTEAFF

d_gene: TRBD1
abundance: -
j_gene: TRBJ2-5
v_gene: TRBV29-1
CDR3nt: TGCAGCGTTGAAGATACAGGGGCCGAAGAGACCCAGTACTTC
CDR3aa: CSVEDTGAEETQYF

d_gene: TRBD1
abundance: many
j_gene: TRBJ1-5
v_gene: TRBV6-1
CDR3nt: TGTGCCAGCAGGGATTACAGGGGGAAAAATCAGCCCCAGCATTTT
CDR3aa: CASRDYRGKNQPQHF

d_gene: -
abundance: few
j_gene: TRBJ1-5
v_gene: TRBV6-2/TRBV6-3
CDR3nt: TGTGCCAGCGCTACGACGGGAAAGCCCCAGCATTTT
CDR3aa: CASATTGKPQHF

d_gene: -
abundance: few
j_gene: TRBJ2-7
v_gene: TRBV7-2
CDR3nt: TGTGCCAGCAGCGCCTCGTGGGGGCCCTACGAGCAGTACTTC
CDR3aa: CASSASWGPYEQYF

d_gene: -
abundance: few
j_gene: TRBJ1-4
v_gene: TRBV3-1
CDR3nt: TGTGCCAGCAGCCAGAGGACAGAGGAAAAACTGTTTTTT
CDR3aa: CASSQRTEEKLFF

d_gene: -
abundance: few
j_gene: TRBJ1-3
v_gene: TRBV7-8
CDR3nt: TGTGCCAGCAGCTTACGGGCTATCTCTGGAAACACCATATATTTT
CDR3aa: CASSLRAISGNTIYF

d_gene: -
abundance: many
j_gene: TRBJ2-7
v_gene: TRBV4-1
CDR3nt: TGCGCCAGCAGCCAAAACAGACTCTCCTACGAGCAGTACTTC
CDR3aa: CASSQNRLSYEQYF

d_gene: -
abundance: -
j_gene: TRBJ2-1
v_gene: TRBV9
CDR3nt: TGTGCCAGCAGTGAACGGACTACCTCCTACAATGAGCAGTTCTTC
CDR3aa: CASSERTTSYNEQFF

d_gene: -
abundance: few
j_gene: TRBJ2-7
v_gene: TRBV6-6
CDR3nt: TGTGCCAGCAGAGGGGGGCTGAGCTCCTACGAGCAGTACTTC
CDR3aa: CASRGGLSSYEQYF

d_gene: -
abundance: many
j_gene: TRBJ1-5
v_gene: TRBV7-6
CDR3nt: TGTGCCAGCAGCTTAGATGGACACTATAGCAATCAGCCCCAGCATTTT
CDR3aa: CASSLDGHYSNQPQHF

d_gene: -
abundance: many
j_gene: TRBJ2-7
v_gene: TRBV5-1
CDR3nt: TGCGCCAGCACCAGGGACGGGGGTACCGGCTACGACGAGCAGTACTTC
CDR3aa: CASTRDGGTGYDEQYF

d_gene: TRBD2
abundance: -
j_gene: TRBJ2-4
v_gene: TRBV6-2/TRBV6-3
CDR3nt: TGTGCCAGCAGCCCTAGCGGGGGCCAGGAAAACATTCAGTACTTC
CDR3aa: CASSPSGGQENIQYF

d_gene: -
abundance: few
j_gene: TRBJ1-3
v_gene: TRBV6-5
CDR3nt: TGTGCCAGCAGTTACCGTGGCAGTGGAAACACCATATATTTT
CDR3aa: CASSYRGSGNTIYF

d_gene: -
abundance: many
j_gene: TRBJ1-6
v_gene: TRBV2
CDR3nt: TGTGCCAGCAGTGTCGACAACTATAATTCACCCCTCCACTTT
CDR3aa: CASSVDNYNSPLHF

d_gene: -
abundance: few
j_gene: TRBJ2-7
v_gene: TRBV10-3
CDR3nt: TGTGCCATCAGTGAGTTACGGGACGAGCAGTACTTC
CDR3aa: CAISELRDEQYF

d_gene: -
abundance: many
j_gene: TRBJ2-2
v_gene: TRBV18
CDR3nt: TGTGCCAGCTCACCACCGTGGGGCGGAAAAAACACCGGGGAGCTGTTTTTT
CDR3aa: CASSPPWGGKNTGELFF

d_gene: -
abundance: many
j_gene: TRBJ1-5
v_gene: TRBV3-1
CDR3nt: TGTGCCAGCAGCCAAGATCATTTCGGGGATCAGCCCCAGCATTTT
CDR3aa: CASSQDHFGDQPQHF

d_gene: -
abundance: -
j_gene: TRBJ2-3
v_gene: TRBV7-3
CDR3nt: TGTGCCAGCAGCTTAAAGGGAGATACGCAGTATTTT
CDR3aa: CASSLKGDTQYF

d_gene: TRBD1
abundance: many
j_gene: TRBJ2-5
v_gene: TRBV7-8
CDR3nt: TGTGCCAGCAGCCAGACAGGGGGCGAAGAGACCCAGTACTTC
CDR3aa: CASSQTGGEETQYF

d_gene: -
abundance: many
j_gene: TRBJ2-3
v_gene: TRBV5-1
CDR3nt: TGCGCCAGCAGCTTCAGTCTTCCACGCACAGATACGCAGTATTTT
CDR3aa: CASSFSLPRTDTQYF

d_gene: -
abundance: -
j_gene: TRBJ2-2
v_gene: TRBV9
CDR3nt: TGTGCCAGCAGCAGGGAGCTGTTTTTT
CDR3aa: CASSRELFF

d_gene: TRBD1
abundance: many
j_gene: TRBJ2-3
v_gene: TRBV6-5
CDR3nt: TGTGCCAGCAGTTACCGAGCGACAGGGGGTATAGATACGCAGTATTTT
CDR3aa: CASSYRATGGIDTQYF

d_gene: -
abundance: few
j_gene: TRBJ2-7
v_gene: TRBV20-1
CDR3nt: TGCAGTGCTAGAGATGGCGAACTAAAGTTGCCCTGGGAGCAGTACTTC
CDR3aa: CSARDGELKLPWEQYF

d_gene: TRBD2
abundance: many
j_gene: TRBJ2-7
v_gene: TRBV18
CDR3nt: TGTGCCAGCTCACCGAGGACTAGCGGGGGCATCTCCTACGAGCAGTACTTC
CDR3aa: CASSPRTSGGISYEQYF

d_gene: -
abundance: -
j_gene: TRBJ2-7
v_gene: TRBV28
CDR3nt: TGTGCCAGCAGTTCCTCCAGGGTGCAGTACTTC
CDR3aa: CASSSSRVQYF

d_gene: -
abundance: -
j_gene: TRBJ2-4
v_gene: TRBV4-3
CDR3nt: TGCGCCAGCAGCCAAGAAGTTCTTCAGGGGCAAAACATTCAGTACTTC
CDR3aa: CASSQEVLQGQNIQYF

d_gene: -
abundance: -
j_gene: TRBJ1-2
v_gene: TRBV14
CDR3nt: TGTGCCAGCAGCCAATTTGGTGGCTACACCTTC
CDR3aa: CASSQFGGYTF

d_gene: -
abundance: many
j_gene: TRBJ2-2
v_gene: TRBV25-1
CDR3nt: TGTGCCAGCAGTGAACCGAACACCGGGGAGCTGTTTTTT
CDR3aa: CASSEPNTGELFF

d_gene: -
abundance: -
j_gene: TRBJ2-1
v_gene: TRBV4-2
CDR3nt: TGTGCCAGCAGCCCCTACCCCAATCAGTTTGAGCAGTTCTTC
CDR3aa: CASSPYPNQFEQFF

d_gene: -
abundance: -
j_gene: TRBJ2-1
v_gene: TRBV29-1
CDR3nt: TGCAGCGTGAGTGCCGGGACCCAAAATGAGCAGTTCTTC
CDR3aa: CSVSAGTQNEQFF

d_gene: -
abundance: many
j_gene: TRBJ1-2
v_gene: TRBV7-9
CDR3nt: TGTGCCGGTTCGCCGGGGACCGTAGTCTACACCTTC
CDR3aa: CAGSPGTVVYTF

d_gene: -
abundance: few
j_gene: TRBJ1-5
v_gene: TRBV12-5
CDR3nt: TGTGCTAGTGGTTTAGGCCCAGGGCAGCCCCAGCATTTT
CDR3aa: CASGLGPGQPQHF

d_gene: -
abundance: many
j_gene: TRBJ1-6
v_gene: TRBV13
CDR3nt: TGTGCCAGCAGAGTCGGAGCCTATAATTCACCCCTCCACTTT
CDR3aa: CASRVGAYNSPLHF